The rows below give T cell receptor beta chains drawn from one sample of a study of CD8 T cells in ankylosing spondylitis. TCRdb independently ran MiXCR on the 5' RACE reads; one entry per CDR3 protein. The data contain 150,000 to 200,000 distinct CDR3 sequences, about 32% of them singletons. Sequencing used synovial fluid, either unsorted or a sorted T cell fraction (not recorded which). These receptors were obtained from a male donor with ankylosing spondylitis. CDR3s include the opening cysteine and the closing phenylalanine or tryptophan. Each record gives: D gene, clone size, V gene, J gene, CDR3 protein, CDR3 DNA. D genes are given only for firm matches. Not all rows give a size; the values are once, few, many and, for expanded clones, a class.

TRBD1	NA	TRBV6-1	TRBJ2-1	CASSEWDRGYNEQFF	TGTGCCAGCAGTGAGTGGGACAGGGGCTACAATGAGCAGTTCTTC
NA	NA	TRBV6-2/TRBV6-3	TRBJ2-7	CASRTQSSYEQYF	TGTGCCAGCAGAACTCAGAGCTCCTACGAGCAGTACTTC
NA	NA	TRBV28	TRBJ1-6	CASSFDQRGNSPLHF	TGTGCCAGCAGTTTCGACCAGCGGGGTAATTCACCCCTCCACTTT
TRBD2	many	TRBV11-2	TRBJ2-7	CASSFLAGDSYEQYF	TGTGCCAGCAGCTTCTTAGCGGGGGACTCCTACGAGCAGTACTTC
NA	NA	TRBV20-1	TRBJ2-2	CSARDIGTTNGELFF	TGCAGTGCTAGAGATATCGGGACAACGAACGGGGAGCTGTTTTTT
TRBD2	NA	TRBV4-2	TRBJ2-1	CASSQRLAGENEQFF	TGTGCCAGCAGTCAAAGACTAGCGGGAGAGAATGAGCAGTTCTTC
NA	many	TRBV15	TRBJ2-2	CATSTPGAGANTGELFF	TGTGCCACCAGCACCCCAGGGGCGGGGGCCAACACCGGGGAGCTGTTTTTT
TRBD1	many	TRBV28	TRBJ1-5	CASSLGQVRQPQHF	TGTGCCAGCAGCCTAGGACAGGTCCGCCAGCCCCAGCATTTT
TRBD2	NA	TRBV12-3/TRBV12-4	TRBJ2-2	CASSSPGLNTGELFF	TGTGCCAGCAGTTCTCCGGGACTAAACACCGGGGAGCTGTTTTTT
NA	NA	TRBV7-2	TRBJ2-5	CASSLWLAAQETQYF	TGTGCCAGCAGCTTATGGCTAGCAGCTCAAGAGACCCAGTACTTC
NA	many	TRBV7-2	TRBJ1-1	CASSYPGGMNTEAFF	TGTGCCAGCAGCTACCCGGGGGGCATGAACACTGAAGCTTTCTTT
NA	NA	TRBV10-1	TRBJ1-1	CASSDGGRYTEAFF	TGCGCCAGCAGTGATGGTGGCAGGTACACTGAAGCTTTCTTT
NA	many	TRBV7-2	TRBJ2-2	CASSFKYTGELFF	TGTGCCAGCAGCTTTAAGTACACCGGGGAGCTGTTTTTT
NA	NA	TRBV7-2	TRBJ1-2	CASSSLYGCTF	TGTGCCAGCAGCTCCCTTTATGGCTGCACCTTC
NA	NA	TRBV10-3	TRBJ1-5	CAISGADNQPQHF	TGTGCCATCAGCGGAGCAGATAATCAGCCCCAGCATTTT
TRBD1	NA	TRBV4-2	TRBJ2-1	CASSHGQGPYNEQFF	TGTGCCAGCAGCCACGGACAGGGACCTTACAATGAGCAGTTCTTC
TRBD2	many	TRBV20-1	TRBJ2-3	CSAFSGNTDTQYF	TGCAGTGCCTTTAGCGGGAACACAGATACGCAGTATTTT
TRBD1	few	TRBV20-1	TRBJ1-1	CSAVDRVRNTEAFF	TGCAGTGCTGTGGACAGGGTGAGGAACACTGAAGCTTTCTTT
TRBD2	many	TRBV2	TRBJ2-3	CASSVASGTTDTQYF	TGTGCCAGCAGTGTGGCTAGCGGGACCACAGATACGCAGTATTTT
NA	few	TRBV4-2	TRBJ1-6	CASSQVNSGGSYNSPLHF	TGTGCCAGCAGCCAAGTAAACTCTGGAGGGTCCTATAATTCACCCCTCCACTTT
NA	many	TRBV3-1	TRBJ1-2	CASSQDFGGANYGYTF	TGTGCCAGCAGCCAAGATTTCGGGGGCGCAAACTATGGCTACACCTTC
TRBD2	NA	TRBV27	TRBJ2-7	CASSLSLRGAYEQYF	TGTGCCAGCAGTTTATCCTTGCGGGGGGCCTACGAGCAGTACTTC
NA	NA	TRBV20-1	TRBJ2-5	CSALGETQYF	TGCAGTGCTTTGGGGGAGACCCAGTACTTC
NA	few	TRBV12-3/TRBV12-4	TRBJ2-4	CASSPSENIQYF	TGTGCCAGCAGTCCAAGTGAAAACATTCAGTACTTC
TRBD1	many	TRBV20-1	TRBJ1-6	CSAPSGTGGWSPLHF	TGCAGTGCTCCTTCCGGGACAGGGGGCTGGTCACCCCTCCACTTT
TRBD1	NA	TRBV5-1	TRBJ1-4	CASSRRTGVEEKLFF	TGCGCCAGCAGCAGGAGGACAGGGGTTGAGGAAAAACTGTTTTTT
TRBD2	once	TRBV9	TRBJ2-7	CASSALAGIGEQYF	TGTGCCAGCAGCGCACTAGCGGGGATTGGGGAGCAGTACTTC
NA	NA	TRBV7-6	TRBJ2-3	CASSLGTTDTQYF	TGTGCCAGCAGCTTAGGGACCACAGATACGCAGTATTTT
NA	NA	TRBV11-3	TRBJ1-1	CASSLSFAEAFF	TGTGCCAGCAGCCTCTCTTTCGCTGAAGCTTTCTTT
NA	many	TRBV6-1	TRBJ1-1	CASGKWAQLNTEAFF	TGTGCCAGCGGGAAATGGGCCCAACTCAACACTGAAGCTTTCTTT
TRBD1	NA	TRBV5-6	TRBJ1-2	CASSSGQGSYGYTF	TGTGCCAGCAGCTCCGGACAGGGGAGCTATGGCTACACCTTC
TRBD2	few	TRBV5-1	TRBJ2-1	CASSRQLAGEDGNEQFF	TGCGCCAGCAGCAGACAACTAGCGGGAGAAGACGGCAATGAGCAGTTCTTC
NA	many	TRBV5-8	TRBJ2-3	CASSLGGGVRDTQYF	TGTGCCAGCAGCTTGGGGGGCGGGGTGAGAGATACGCAGTATTTT
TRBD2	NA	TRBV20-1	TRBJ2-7	CSARDGREFRYEQYF	TGCAGTGCTAGAGATGGGCGGGAGTTCAGATACGAGCAGTACTTC
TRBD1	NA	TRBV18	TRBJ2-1	CASSPGTGVRNEQFF	TGTGCCAGCTCACCTGGCACAGGGGTAAGGAATGAGCAGTTCTTC
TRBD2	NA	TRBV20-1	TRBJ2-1	CSAMGTSGFNEQFF	TGCAGTGCTATGGGGACTAGCGGATTCAATGAGCAGTTCTTC
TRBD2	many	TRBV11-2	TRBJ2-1	CASSYISGSSEQFF	TGTGCCAGCAGCTATATTAGCGGGAGTAGTGAGCAGTTCTTC
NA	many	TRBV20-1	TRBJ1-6	CSAVDRSSYNSPLHF	TGCAGTGCTGTTGACCGATCCTCCTATAATTCACCCCTCCACTTT
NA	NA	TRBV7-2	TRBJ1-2	CASSPEVSTNYGYTF	TGTGCCAGCAGCCCAGAGGTATCCACTAACTATGGCTACACCTTC
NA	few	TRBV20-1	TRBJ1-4	CSARPGGMGEKLFF	TGCAGTGCTAGGCCGGGAGGGATGGGTGAAAAACTGTTTTTT
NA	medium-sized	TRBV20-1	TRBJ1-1	CSAVTGPDTEAFF	TGCAGTGCTGTCACAGGGCCGGACACTGAAGCTTTCTTT
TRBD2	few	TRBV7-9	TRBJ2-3	CALSGRQADTQYF	TGTGCCCTTAGCGGGAGGCAAGCAGATACGCAGTATTTT
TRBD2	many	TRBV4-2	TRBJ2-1	CASSQAGTSGGAYNEQFF	TGTGCCAGCAGCCAGGCCGGGACTAGCGGGGGAGCCTACAATGAGCAGTTCTTC
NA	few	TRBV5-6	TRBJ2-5	CASSFWGQETQYF	TGTGCCAGCAGCTTTTGGGGCCAAGAGACCCAGTACTTC
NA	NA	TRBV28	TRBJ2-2	CASSLWGSPGELFF	TGTGCCAGCAGTTTATGGGGCTCCCCCGGGGAGCTGTTTTTT
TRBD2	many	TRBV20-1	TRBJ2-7	CSAAKPGLPTYEQYF	TGCAGTGCCGCGAAACCGGGACTACCTACCTACGAGCAGTACTTC
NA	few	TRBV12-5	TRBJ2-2	CASGPRIRELFF	TGTGCTAGTGGTCCCCGTATCCGGGAGCTGTTTTTT
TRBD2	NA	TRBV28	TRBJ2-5	CASRARTSGKQTQYF	TGTGCCAGCCGAGCCAGGACTAGCGGGAAACAGACCCAGTACTTC
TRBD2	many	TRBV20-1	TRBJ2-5	CSALRGLAETQYF	TGCAGTGCTTTACGTGGACTAGCAGAGACCCAGTACTTC
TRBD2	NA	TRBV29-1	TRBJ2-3	CSVQASGPGGDTQYF	TGCAGCGTTCAAGCTAGCGGACCTGGGGGAGATACGCAGTATTTT
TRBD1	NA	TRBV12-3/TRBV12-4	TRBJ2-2	CASNKLRDRGPGELFF	TGTGCCAGCAACAAACTCCGGGACAGGGGGCCCGGGGAGCTGTTTTTT
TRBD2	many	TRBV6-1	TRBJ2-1	CASSEELAGGREQFF	TGTGCCAGCAGTGAAGAACTAGCGGGAGGGCGTGAGCAGTTCTTC
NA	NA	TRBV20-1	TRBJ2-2	CSATGGDKNTGELFF	TGCAGTGCCACAGGGGGGGACAAGAACACCGGGGAGCTGTTTTTT
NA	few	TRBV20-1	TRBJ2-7	CSARDRRRTSYEQYF	TGCAGTGCTAGAGATCGGCGGAGGACATCCTACGAGCAGTACTTC
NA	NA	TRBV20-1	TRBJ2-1	CSARLAYEQFF	TGCAGTGCTAGACTAGCCTATGAGCAGTTCTTC
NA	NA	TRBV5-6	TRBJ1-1	CASSLISVTVPAFF	TGTGCCAGCAGCTTGATTTCAGTCACAGTCCCAGCTTTCTTT
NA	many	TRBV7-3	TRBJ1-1	CASSWKGGTEAFF	TGTGCCAGCAGCTGGAAGGGGGGCACTGAAGCTTTCTTT
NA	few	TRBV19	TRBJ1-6	CASSIRDGRGSYNSPLHF	TGTGCCAGTAGTATCCGGGACGGCCGCGGGTCCTATAATTCACCCCTCCACTTT
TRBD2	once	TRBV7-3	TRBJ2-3	CASSLLSGSPDTQYF	TGTGCCAGCAGCTTACTTAGCGGGAGCCCGGATACGCAGTATTTT